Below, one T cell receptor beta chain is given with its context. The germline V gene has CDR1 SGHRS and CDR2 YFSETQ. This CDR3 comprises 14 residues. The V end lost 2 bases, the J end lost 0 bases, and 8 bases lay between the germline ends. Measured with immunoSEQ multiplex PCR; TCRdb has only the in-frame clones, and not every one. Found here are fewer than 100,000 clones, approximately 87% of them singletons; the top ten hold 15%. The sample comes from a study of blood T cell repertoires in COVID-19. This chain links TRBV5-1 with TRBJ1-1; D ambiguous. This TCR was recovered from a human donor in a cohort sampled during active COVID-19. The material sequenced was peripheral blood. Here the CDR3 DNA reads TGCGCCAGCAGCTTCGTTCAGATGAACACTGAAGCTTTCTTT. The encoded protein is CASSFVQMNTEAFF.